The rows below give T cell receptor beta chains drawn from one sample of a study of T cell changes during pregnancy in multiple sclerosis. Here immunoSEQ multiplex PCR was the method, and the copy in TCRdb shows in-frame clones only, minus some. The sample includes some 70,000 clones, around nine tenths of them seen just once. The specimen was peripheral blood, collected in the second trimester of pregnancy. These TCRs come from a female donor in good health, enrolled as a control in a pregnancy study. The CDR3 runs from the conserved cysteine through the conserved F or W. Each record gives: V gene, clone size, J gene, CDR3 protein. Some rows have no size entry. The others give once, few or many, or a class for an expanded clone.

TRBV19	NA	TRBJ2-7	CASSPRTGVPYEQYF
TRBV5-1	NA	TRBJ2-7	CASSTRQGNYEQYF
TRBV11-2	NA	TRBJ2-3	CASSLSSGGYTDTQYF
TRBV5-1	NA	TRBJ2-1	CASSLAGGGADEQFF
TRBV5-6	NA	TRBJ1-5	CASSLGGINQPQHF
TRBV6-1	NA	TRBJ2-1	CASSVTSGGLWDEQFF
TRBV6-5	NA	TRBJ2-7	CASSQPGLGWEQYF
TRBV13	NA	TRBJ2-3	CASSPLARGDTQYF
TRBV6-1	NA	TRBJ2-7	CASSEAPLRSSYEQYF
TRBV2	NA	TRBJ1-4	CASSEARSEKLFF
TRBV6-5	NA	TRBJ2-3	CASRPRVLDTQYF
TRBV4-1	NA	TRBJ1-6	CASSQDPTGSSPLHF
TRBV28	NA	TRBJ1-1	CASSFGGESSEAFF
TRBV4-2	NA	TRBJ1-5	CASSQGQGGNSNQPQHF
TRBV9	NA	TRBJ2-3	CASSVGTSGGGYTDTQYF
TRBV5-4	NA	TRBJ2-7	CASSLGSGGRKWEQYF
TRBV5-4	NA	TRBJ1-1	CASSRGTENTEAFF
TRBV7-2	NA	TRBJ2-5	CASSLVGQAPSQYF
TRBV9	NA	TRBJ1-2	CASSAGDGYTF
TRBV6-5	NA	TRBJ2-7	CASSYNRRGSEQYF
TRBV10-3	NA	TRBJ1-2	CATRQGTNYGYTF
TRBV18	once	TRBJ2-5	CASSTIQGQETQYF
TRBV7-8	NA	TRBJ1-1	CASSLGTGTEAFF
TRBV28	NA	TRBJ2-3	CASSAGGSTDTQYF
TRBV2	NA	TRBJ1-2	CASSDQGQINYGYTF
TRBV6-6	NA	TRBJ1-5	CASSVQPQHF
TRBV30	NA	TRBJ1-2	CAWSVRGTLYGYTF
TRBV6-5	NA	TRBJ1-2	CASSYSTSGGSGYTF
TRBV20-1	NA	TRBJ1-1	CSAFGQGEAFF
TRBV5-6	few	TRBJ1-1	CASSRRQGAEAFF
TRBV28	NA	TRBJ2-7	CASSFRDRTYEQYF
TRBV4-1	NA	TRBJ2-3	CASSQVRASTDTQYF
TRBV30	NA	TRBJ1-1	CAWRAPTEAFF
TRBV5-4	once	TRBJ1-2	CASTTGTGPSYGYTF
TRBV29-1	NA	TRBJ2-7	CSVGAGTGPYEQYF
TRBV4-2	NA	TRBJ1-5	CASSQGHQGHLNQPQHF
TRBV30	NA	TRBJ1-5	CAWSEKGIGEPQHF